This TCR beta chain was observed in a study of blood T cell repertoires in COVID-19 (TCRdb year 2020). Concerning the study at large: Samples covering the acute and convalescent phases of COVID-19 were provided by collaborators in the United States, Italy and Spain. The prospective study material was composed of cDNA or gDNA derived from T cells, B-cell-depleted T cells, or PBMCs. Deeply sampled blood TCRbeta repertoires from subjects exposed to, actively infected with, or recovered from COVID-19 were included in the dataset. The repertoires were released in a freely available public database meant as a resource for research on the immune response to SARS-CoV-2. Samples were obtained from the ongoing ImmuneRACE study (first 160 participants) and from 1,254 subjects provided by 6 global collaborators. A de-identified subject ID, COVID-19 status, age in years and sex were almost always included in the sample metadata. Where available, HLA class I and class II types were taken from metadata supplied by the sample provider and were not determined by assay-based typing. The full study reports these points: The quantity of clinical and demographic metadata differed by source and by participant and was supplied without curation.

Deletion took 4 bases off V and 1 base off J, with a span of 17 bases between the germline ends. Via the germline V gene, CDR1 is SGHRS and CDR2 YFSETQ. The CDR3 goes from the cysteine to the phenylalanine over 17 residues. Just the 51-base CDR3 DNA is kept, in frame starting at base 1. To note about this clone: Its antigen remains unidentified. No base quality values were provided; no much bigger clone lies one nucleotide off.

TCRbeta CDR3 regions were amplified from genomic DNA by means of the immunoSEQ Assay, a bias-controlled multiplex PCR. In the authors' own workflow: The number of nucleated cells in each sample was estimated by amplification of reference gene primers within the assay. To quantify the absolute abundance of each unique TCRbeta CDR3 rearrangement, sequence reads were collapsed and filtered. For each sample, productive Simpson clonality was calculated as the square root of Simpson's diversity index across productive rearrangements. TCRdb took over this immuneACCESS table, retaining in-frame rearrangements with V and J assigned. Such tables are incomplete; in checked studies, under half of the missing clones stem from an unresolved V gene, and the remainder is unexplained. The V and J calls and clone size are taken from that table; D and trimming were inferred from the DNA. The sample records some 150,000 clones, under 90% of which are singletons. The biggest ten clones account for less than 50% of the sample.

Collaborating institutions collected whole blood in K2EDTA tubes following their own protocols. Collaborator samples were shipped for TCRbeta analysis as frozen whole blood, isolated PBMCs, or DNA extracted from either sample type. The receptor was derived from a human donor in a cohort sampled during active COVID-19. Sequenced material: peripheral blood. The sequence is built from TRBV5-1 and TRBJ2-2; TRBD2 is perhaps the D gene, given 7 matching bases. The CDR3 reads CASSPPGGQVNTGELFF. The base sequence is TGCGCCAGCAGCCCCCCGGGGGGACAAGTGAACACCGGGGAGCTGTTTTTT.